Listed here are 7 T cell receptor beta chains from one sample, sequenced in a study of cytomegalovirus exposure and HLA in healthy donors. The PCR ran on 60 Vbeta and 13 Jbeta primers. The assay was immunoSEQ multiplex PCR, and TCRdb's table has in-frame clones only and misses some. The sample holds roughly 69,000 clones, roughly 70% seen once. Sequenced material: PBMCs. Receptors were obtained from a man between 45 and 60 years old in good health and CMV-seronegative.

This chain links TRBV11-2 with TRBJ2-5; D gene ambiguous. V lost 0 bases and J 2 bases, leaving 10 bases between the germline ends. This CDR3 has 15 residues. Germline V gene data show CDR1 as SGHAT and CDR2 as FQNNGV. The CDR3 DNA follows: TGTGCCAGCAGCTTAGAGTTGGTCAGGCAAGAGACCCAGTACTTC. Its protein product is CASSLELVRQETQYF.

The V and J genes are TRBV6-6 and TRBJ1-6, with 7 bases identical to TRBD1. Germline-derived CDR1 and CDR2 are MNHNY and SVGAGI (reference sequence). This CDR3 has 14 residues. Trimming at V came to 5 bases and at J to 9 bases, leaving 7 bases not matched to a gene. The CDR3 DNA sequence: TGTGCCAGCAGTCTCCGACAGGGAGGTTCACCCCTCCACTTT. Its protein is CASSLRQGGSPLHF.

The gene calls are TRBV19 and TRBJ2-2; a weak D match, TRBD1 (5 bases). Per the germline V gene, CDR1 is LNHDA and CDR2 is SQIVND (reference sequence). The CDR3 is 14 residues long. V was clipped by 1 base and J by 8 bases, with 11 bases between them. The CDR3 here is CASSIGQGPGELFF. The CDR3 region has the DNA TGTGCCAGTAGTATAGGGCAGGGTCCAGGGGAGCTGTTTTTT.

This clone was counted only a few times. This chain uses TRBV10-3 with TRBJ2-2; TRBD1 matches 12 bases. CDR3 length: 15 amino acids. V trimming: 7 bases; J trimming: 6 bases; junction bases outside the gene matches: 6. Germline CDR1 is ENHRY and CDR2 is SYGVKD. This CDR3 is CAITRGQGAPGELFF. CDR3 bases: TGTGCCATCACCCGGGGACAGGGGGCACCCGGGGAGCTGTTTTTT.

This sequence joins TRBV10-3 and TRBJ2-4, with 9 nucleotides matching TRBD1. The CDR3 length is 14 residues. CDR1 is ENHRY and CDR2 is SYGVKD in the germline V gene. V was pared by 5 bases and J by 5 bases, with 4 bases of the junction left unmatched. CDR3 nucleotide sequence: TGTGCCATCAGTTCCGACAGGGGGGAAAACATTCAGTACTTC. It yields the protein CAISSDRGENIQYF.

The chain combines TRBV30 with TRBJ1-5; D gene ambiguous. From germline, CDR1 is GTSNPN and CDR2 SVGIG (reference sequence). Trimming left V 5 bases short and J 9 bases short, with 11 bases between. The CDR3 spans 11 residues. Written as DNA, the CDR3 is TGTGCCTGGGGGCGTGCGGGGCCCCAGCATTTT. This sequence encodes CAWGRAGPQHF. The variable domain in full, completed from reference TRBV30 and TRBJ1-5, reads SQTIHQWPATLVQPVGSPLSLECTVEGTSNPNLYWYRQAAGRGLQLLFYSVGIGQISSEVPQNLSASRPQDRQFILSSKKLLLSDSGFYLCAWGRAGPQHFGDGTRLSIL.

The CDR3: CASTAPAGNEKLFF. The DNA for the CDR3 is TGTGCCAGTACCGCCCCCGCGGGGAATGAAAAACTGTTTTTT. The chain couples TRBV19 to TRBJ1-4; no reliable D call. This CDR3 contains 14 residues. The V end lost 7 bases, the J end lost 5 bases, and 14 bases lay between the germline ends. Germline-derived CDR1 and CDR2 are LNHDA and SQIVND (reference sequence).